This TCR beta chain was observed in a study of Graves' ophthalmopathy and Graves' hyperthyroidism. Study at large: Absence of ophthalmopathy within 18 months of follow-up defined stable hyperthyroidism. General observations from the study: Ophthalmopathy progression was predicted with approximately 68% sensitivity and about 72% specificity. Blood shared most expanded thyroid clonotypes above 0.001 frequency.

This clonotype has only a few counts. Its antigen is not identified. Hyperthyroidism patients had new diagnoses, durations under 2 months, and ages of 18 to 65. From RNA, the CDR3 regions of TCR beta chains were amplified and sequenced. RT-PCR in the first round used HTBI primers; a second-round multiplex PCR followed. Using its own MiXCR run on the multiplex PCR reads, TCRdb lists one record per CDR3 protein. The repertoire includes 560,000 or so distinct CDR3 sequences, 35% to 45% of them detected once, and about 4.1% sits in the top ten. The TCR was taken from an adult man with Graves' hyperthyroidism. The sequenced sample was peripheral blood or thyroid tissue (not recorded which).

CDR3 coding DNA: TGTGCCAGCAGCTTAGATCCCGGGACATATTCACCCCTCCACTTT. Amino acids: CASSLDPGTYSPLHF. The chain carries TRBV7-2 and TRBJ1-6; D possibly corresponds to TRBD1 (6 bases). The germline V gene encodes CDR1 SGHTA and CDR2 FQGNSA. V was trimmed by 1 base and J by 8 bases, leaving 12 bases between them. CDR3 length: 15 residues.